The T cell receptor (beta chain) described here comes from a study of PD-1 blockade in classical Hodgkin lymphoma. Profiling relied on immunoSEQ multiplex PCR, and the TCRdb table lists in-frame clones only, not all of them. The repertoire includes about 58,000 clones, roughly 90% of them detected once, and roughly 10% sits in the top ten. Findings and limits, study-wide: Prior to therapy, complete responders displayed diversity much like that of newly diagnosed patients. Diversity in CD4+ TCRs, unlike that measured in CD8+ TCRs, had risen significantly by C4D1. As was reported, newly diagnosed patients showed lower baseline TCR diversity than healthy donors did.

Trimming stripped 5 bases from V and 5 bases from J, with 18 bases between. Germline CDR1 reads SEHNR; CDR2 reads FQNEAQ (reference sequence). CDR3 length equals 15 residues. Each and every patient relapsed after autologous stem cell transplantation, and patients got differing brentuximab vedotin exposure. As regards this clone: Its antigen is unidentified.

The V and J genes are TRBV7-9 and TRBJ2-5; D tentatively fits TRBD1 or TRBD2 (5 bases each). Sequenced here: peripheral blood mononuclear cells (PBMCs), sampled before the second cycle of nivolumab. The sequence came from a human donor with classical Hodgkin lymphoma. This CDR3 reads CASSGTGNGGETQYF. DNA of the CDR3: TGTGCCAGCAGCGGGACCGGGAACGGCGGGGAGACCCAGTACTTC.